This entry is about one TCR beta chain. Its antigen is not known. The method was immunoSEQ multiplex PCR; TCRdb's version includes in-frame clones alone and lacks a portion of them. The sample yields some 30,000 clones, 94% seen once. The data derive from a study of T cells in tuberculosis. About the study: CD1B tetramers identified T cells specific for mycobacterial lipid GMM. In South Africa, adults with active tuberculosis were compared with IGRA-negative and latently infected IGRA-positive adolescents. Study-wide results and limits: Active tuberculosis TCR-alpha repertoires lay closer to GMM-specific TCRs than IGRA-negative controls, suggesting clonal expansion. Active tuberculosis patients had shorter CDR3-alpha; the beta difference was nonsignificant.

Material: PBMCs. This clonotype originated in a donor aged 10-29 years with latent tuberculosis or without tuberculosis infection.

In DNA form, the CDR3 reads TGTGCCAGCTCACCAGCTACCGGGAGAACCTACAATGAGCAGTTCTTC. Translating it yields CASSPATGRTYNEQFF. The chain combines TRBV18 with TRBJ2-1; a possible D gene is TRBD2 (6 bases). Trimming left V 2 bases short and J 2 bases short, with 13 bases between. Germline loops: CDR1 KGHSH, CDR2 LQKENI. The CDR3 is made up of 16 amino acids.